Below, 4 T cell receptor beta chains from the same sample are listed, as sequenced in a study of cytomegalovirus exposure and HLA in healthy donors. The study ran its PCR with 60 Vbeta and 13 Jbeta primers. Here immunoSEQ multiplex PCR was the method, and the copy in TCRdb shows in-frame clones only, minus some. The sample has 190,000 or so clones; roughly 80% are singletons. Sequencing was done on a sample of PBMCs. These receptors originate from a man aged 45-65 years in good health and CMV-seronegative.

CDR3 in DNA: TGTGCCAGTAGTAGCCCCGGGACAGGGAAGGGCGAGCAGTACTTC. It is translated as CASSSPGTGKGEQYF. J is TRBJ2-7 and V is TRBV19; 9 bases match TRBD1. CDR3 length: 15 amino acids. V was pared by 4 bases and J by 6 bases, with 10 bases of the junction left unmatched. The germline CDR1 and CDR2 sequences are LNHDA and SQIVND (reference sequence).

This chain links TRBV5-4 with TRBJ1-1; D perhaps matches TRBD1 (5 bases). V was cut by 3 bases and J by 3 bases, with 15 bases left in between. CDR3 length equals 15 residues. Germline assignment: CDR1 SGHNT and CDR2 YYREEE (reference sequence). DNA for the CDR3: TGTGCCAGCAGCTCGGACCCAGGGTCTGACACTGAAGCTTTCTTT. Residues: CASSSDPGSDTEAFF.

Relative to its sample, this clone is medium-sized. Other DNA sequences in the sample encode the same CDR3. J is TRBJ2-5 and V is TRBV4-3, with 7 bases lining up with TRBD2. CDR1 and CDR2 (germline): LGHNA, YSLEER. The ends lost 1 base at V and 4 bases at J; junction bases unmatched: 6. CDR3 length: 15 residues. The CDR3 region has the DNA TGCGCCAGCAGCCAAGGATGGGGGGGTCGAGAGACCCAGTACTTC. Its translation is CASSQGWGGRETQYF.

The genes are TRBV6-5 and TRBJ1-3; 7 bases align to TRBD1. Germline CDR1 is MNHEY and CDR2 is SVGAGI. J gave up 4 bases and V 0 bases, and 3 bases lay outside the gene matches. The CDR3 consists of 15 residues. The CDR3 DNA is TGTGCCAGCAGTTACTCTAAGACAGGGGGAAACACCATATATTTT. Amino acid sequence: CASSYSKTGGNTIYF.